The following is a T cell receptor beta chain sequence with its context. Its antigen remains unknown. This sample is drawn from a study of T cell repertoires in cytomegalovirus infection. TCRdb ran MiXCR on the reads and lists one entry per CDR3 protein. The data hold about 330,000 distinct CDR3 sequences, with around a third observed a single time. The CDR3 length is 13 residues. CDR1 SEHNR and CDR2 FQNEAQ come from the germline V gene (reference sequence). Trimming took 5 bases from V and 6 from J, leaving 14 bases between them. The sample in question was cultured PBMCs, obtained from culture after CMV antigen stimulation. This sequence joins TRBV7-9 and TRBJ2-7, with unresolved D. The receptor's source is a human donor in good health (CMV status not recorded). Some clones in this sample may be carry-over from other donors' samples. DNA of the CDR3: TGTGCCAGCAGCCCGGACGACCTTGGCGAGCAGTACTTC. Its protein is CASSPDDLGEQYF.